These 29 T cell receptor beta chains share one sample of origin, sequenced in a study of CD8 T cells in Susac syndrome. With random hexamers, roughly 0.5 to 1 ug RNA was reverse transcribed. TCRdb re-derived calls from the immunoSEQ multiplex PCR reads in MiXCR, one entry per CDR3 protein. The data show 150,000 to 200,000 distinct CDR3 sequences, about 93% seen once. Sequencing was done on a sample of CD4+ T cells from PBMCs. These TCRs come from a human donor in good health.

The CDR3 is CAWSTQDTEAFF. The CDR3 DNA follows: TGTGCCTGGAGTACACAGGACACTGAAGCTTTCTTT. The chain couples TRBV30 to TRBJ1-1; a weak D match, TRBD1 (5 bases). The CDR3 is made up of 12 amino acids. V lost 2 bases to trimming and J lost 3 bases, with 7 bases between them. Germline CDR1 and CDR2: GTSNPN and SVGIG (reference sequence).

The chain is built from TRBV7-2 and TRBJ2-5, with D possibly matching TRBD1 (6 bases). The CDR3 length is 15 residues. Trimming removed 6 bases from V and 3 bases from J, with 17 bases in between. Germline-derived CDR1 and CDR2 are SGHTA and FQGNSA. The CDR3 DNA reads as TGTGCCAGCAGGACCTCCCATGGGGACAAAGAGACCCAGTACTTC. Protein product: CASRTSHGDKETQYF.

The chain links TRBV29-1 to TRBJ2-3, with D possibly matching TRBD1 (5 bases). V dropped 7 bases and J dropped 2 bases, with 13 bases sitting between them. This CDR3 contains 13 residues. Germline lookup yields CDR1 SQVTM and CDR2 ANQGSEA. This CDR3 reads CSAKGRATDTQYF. CDR3 DNA: TGCAGCGCTAAGGGCAGGGCCACAGATACGCAGTATTTT.

This chain links TRBV7-2 with TRBJ1-1, with 7 bases aligning to TRBD1. This CDR3 spans 14 amino acids. V was clipped by 6 bases and J by 1 base; unmatched bases: 5. CDR1 and CDR2 from the germline V gene are SGHTA and FQGNSA. The CDR3 loop reads CASRFGQANTEAFF. As DNA, the CDR3 is TGTGCCAGCAGGTTTGGACAGGCGAACACTGAAGCTTTCTTT.

The rearrangement joins TRBV29-1 to TRBJ2-7; 8 nucleotides line up with TRBD1. The CDR3 has 13 amino acids. V shed 5 bases, J shed 3 bases, and the junction held 6 bases outside the gene matches. CDR1 and CDR2 from the germline V gene are SQVTM and ANQGSEA. CDR3 in DNA: TGCAGCGTTCTAAGGACAGGGAGCTACGAGCAGTACTTC. Amino acids: CSVLRTGSYEQYF.

The chain is built from TRBV5-1 and TRBJ2-1, with 8 bases lining up with TRBD2. This CDR3 contains 17 residues. J gave up 0 bases and V 4 bases, and 9 bases lay outside the gene matches. The V gene's germline CDR1 is SGHRS and CDR2 YFSETQ. The CDR3 DNA reads TGCGCCAGCAGCATAACAGGCGGGGGGAGCTCCTACAATGAGCAGTTCTTC. This gives the protein CASSITGGGSSYNEQFF. The whole variable domain, filled in from reference TRBV5-1 and TRBJ2-1, reads KAGVTQTPRYLIKTRGQQVTLSCSPISGHRSVSWYQQTPGQGLQFLFEYFSETQRNKGNFPGRFSGRQFSNSRSEMNVSTLELGDSALYLCASSITGGGSSYNEQFFGPGTRLTVL.

This clonotype has just one count. The chain couples TRBV10-3 to TRBJ2-1, with D unclear. V lost 0 bases, J lost 7 bases, and 10 bases lay in between. The CDR3 spans 14 residues. In germline, CDR1 is ENHRY, CDR2 SYGVKD. The CDR3 sequence: CAISESGPSNEQFF. CDR3 coding DNA: TGTGCCATCAGTGAGTCTGGACCGAGTAATGAGCAGTTCTTC.

The table lists this clonotype with a count of one. The CDR3 DNA reads as TGCAGTGCTAGGGGACTCAGCCTTAGCACAGATACGCAGTATTTT. Amino acid sequence: CSARGLSLSTDTQYF. The chain couples TRBV20-1 to TRBJ2-3; possible D gene TRBD2, 6 bases. The CDR3 extends over 15 amino acids. CDR1 DFQATT and CDR2 SNEGSKA come from the germline V gene (reference sequence). Between the trimmed V and J ends, which lost 3 bases and 0 bases, there was a span of 13 bases.

V is TRBV20-1 and J is TRBJ2-5; 13 bases are shared with TRBD2. The germline V gene has CDR1 DFQATT and CDR2 SNEGSKA (reference sequence). Unmatched junction bases numbered 4, after V lost 4 bases and J lost 2 bases. The CDR3 extends over 15 amino acids. The CDR3 DNA follows: TGCAGTGCTAAGGGACTAGCGGGGCTGCAAGAGACCCAGTACTTC. Protein product: CSAKGLAGLQETQYF.

The V gene is TRBV12-3 or TRBV12-4, the J gene TRBJ1-3, with D perhaps TRBD1 (5 bases). The CDR3 has 22 residues. V lost 7 bases, J lost 0 bases, and 34 bases lay in between. The CDR3 coding sequence is TGTGCCAGCACCGGGGCCCTGGGACTGGGCCTCTTAGACTGGGCCTCTGGAAACACCATATATTTT. Protein sequence: CASTGALGLGLLDWASGNTIYF.

This clonotype was recorded only once. The chain links TRBV5-1 to TRBJ2-6; D remains unclear. Germline V CDR1 and CDR2: SGHRS, YFSETQ. The CDR3 is made up of 14 amino acids. V dropped 7 bases and J dropped 2 bases, with 10 bases sitting between them. CDR3 sequence reads: CASGPPAGANVLTF. For the CDR3, the DNA is TGCGCCAGCGGGCCTCCGGCTGGGGCCAACGTCCTGACTTTC. Filled out from reference TRBV5-1 and TRBJ2-6, the complete variable domain reads KAGVTQTPRYLIKTRGQQVTLSCSPISGHRSVSWYQQTPGQGLQFLFEYFSETQRNKGNFPGRFSGRQFSNSRSEMNVSTLELGDSALYLCASGPPAGANVLTFGAGSRLTVL.

This chain connects TRBV9 to TRBJ1-1; TRBD1 agrees at 9 bases. V dropped 3 bases and J dropped 0; count of bases not matched to a gene: 3. The CDR3 contains 15 residues. Germline V lookup: CDR1 SGDLS, CDR2 YYNGEE. The CDR3 loop is CASSEGTGLNTEAFF. CDR3 coding DNA: TGTGCCAGCAGCGAGGGGACAGGGTTGAACACTGAAGCTTTCTTT.

This CDR3 is CASSQEGRGGTDTQYF. For the CDR3, the DNA is TGTGCCAGCAGCCAAGAGGGACGGGGGGGCACAGATACGCAGTATTTT. This chain links TRBV4-2 with TRBJ2-3; 7 bases fit TRBD2. The V gene's germline CDR1 is LGHNA and CDR2 YNFKEQ. The CDR3 has 16 amino acids. Losses at the gene ends were 0 bases for V and 1 base for J; bases not matched to a gene: 4.

This clonotype has just a few counts. V and J are TRBV25-1 and TRBJ2-2, with D unclear. V was cut by 8 bases and J by 2 bases, with 3 bases left in between. Germline loops: CDR1 MGHDK, CDR2 SYGVNS. The CDR3 totals 11 residues. CDR3 sequence reads: CASGNTGELFF. The CDR3 region has the DNA TGTGCCAGCGGTAACACCGGGGAGCTGTTTTTT.

This sequence joins TRBV7-3 and TRBJ1-2, with 7 positions matching TRBD1. Trimming at V came to 4 bases and at J to 8 bases, leaving 10 bases not matched to a gene. There are 14 residues in the CDR3. Per germline, CDR1 SGHTA and CDR2 FQGTGA. CDR3 coding DNA: TGTGCCAGCAGCTCCACGGACAGGATTGGAGGCTACACCTTC. It encodes CASSSTDRIGGYTF.

This chain connects TRBV28 to TRBJ1-5; D remains ambiguous. The germline V gene has CDR1 MDHEN and CDR2 SYDVKM. This CDR3 has 16 amino acids. V lost 5 bases, J lost 4 bases, and 18 bases lay in between. This CDR3 is CASSGPYGPPNQPQHF. CDR3 sequence (DNA): TGTGCCAGCAGTGGCCCTTACGGGCCGCCAAATCAGCCCCAGCATTTT. Based on the CDR3 plus reference TRBV28 and TRBJ1-5, the full variable domain is DVKVTQSSRYLVKRTGEKVFLECVQDMDHENMFWYRQDPGLGLRLIYFSYDVKMKEKGDIPEGYSVSREKKERFSLILESASTNQTSMYLCASSGPYGPPNQPQHFGDGTRLSIL.

The V gene is TRBV6-2 or TRBV6-3, the J gene TRBJ2-1, with TRBD2 matching 12 bases. With 7 bases clipped from V and 6 bases from J, the junction kept 16 bases outside the gene matches. Germline CDR1 MNHEY, CDR2 SVGEGT. This CDR3 spans 18 amino acids. CDR3 in amino acids: CASIRNFATSGGGNEQFF. DNA for the CDR3: TGTGCCAGCATCCGAAACTTCGCGACTAGCGGGGGCGGCAATGAGCAGTTCTTC.

The chain carries TRBV20-1 and TRBJ1-5; D gene uncertain. The CDR3 covers 14 residues. Looked up from germline, CDR1 is DFQATT and CDR2 is SNEGSKA (reference sequence). Trimming left V 0 bases short and J 4 bases short, with 10 bases between. CDR3 in amino acids: CSARDTSGNQPQHF. CDR3 sequence (DNA): TGCAGTGCTAGAGATACTTCGGGAAATCAGCCCCAGCATTTT.

The V call is TRBV12-3 or TRBV12-4, the J call TRBJ2-3; D uncertain. V was clipped by 5 bases and J by 2 bases, with 11 bases between them. This CDR3 contains 14 residues. In nucleotides, the CDR3 is TGTGCCAGCAGTACGAGAGGCGACACAGATACGCAGTATTTT. Amino acid sequence: CASSTRGDTDTQYF.

The chain's CDR3 is CSARDSGTGLHEQYF. CDR3 coding DNA: TGCAGTGCTAGAGACTCCGGGACAGGGTTGCACGAGCAGTACTTC. The V gene is TRBV20-1, the J gene TRBJ2-7, with 9 bases matching TRBD1. Per germline, CDR1 DFQATT and CDR2 SNEGSKA (reference sequence). Losses at the gene ends were 0 bases for V and 5 bases for J; bases not matched to a gene: 8. This CDR3 spans 15 amino acids.

This rearrangement joins TRBV12-3 or TRBV12-4 to TRBJ1-1, with D possibly matching TRBD1 (5 bases). CDR3 length: 13 residues. V was cut by 0 bases and J by 3 bases, with 5 bases left in between. The CDR3 DNA follows: TGTGCCAGCAGTTTAGCGGGGGACACTGAAGCTTTCTTT. Protein sequence: CASSLAGDTEAFF.

The count of this clonotype is one. V and J are TRBV7-2 and TRBJ1-3, with a tentative D call TRBD1 (5 bases). Between the trimmed V and J ends, which lost 2 bases and 0 bases, there was a span of 11 bases. The CDR3 totals 16 residues. In germline, CDR1 is SGHTA, CDR2 FQGNSA. CDR3 in amino acids: CASSLMGPRSGNTIYF. The CDR3, as DNA: TGTGCCAGCAGCTTAATGGGGCCACGCTCTGGAAACACCATATATTTT.

The chain recombines TRBV28 with TRBJ2-7; D call uncertain. Trimming left V 10 bases short and J 2 bases short, with 9 bases between. Germline assignment: CDR1 MDHEN and CDR2 SYDVKM. This CDR3 contains 11 residues. In nucleotides, the CDR3 is TGTGCCACGGACGGCACCTACGAGCAGTACTTC. Translated, it gives CATDGTYEQYF.

V usage is TRBV7-2 and J usage is TRBJ2-7; TRBD1 aligns across 9 bases. Germline V gene data show CDR1 as SGHTA and CDR2 as FQGNSA. The CDR3 runs to 14 residues. V gave up 3 bases and J gave up 6 bases; unmatched junction bases: 6. CDR3 residues: CASSFRDRETEQYF. The CDR3 DNA sequence: TGTGCCAGCAGCTTTCGGGACAGGGAGACCGAGCAGTACTTC. Together with reference TRBV7-2 and TRBJ2-7, the CDR3 gives the full variable domain: GAGVSQSPSNKVTEKGKDVELRCDPISGHTALYWYRQSLGQGLEFLIYFQGNSAPDKSGLPSDRFSAERTGGSVSTLTIQRTQQEDSAVYLCASSFRDRETEQYFGPGTRLTVT.

This sequence joins TRBV5-1 and TRBJ2-2; D uncertain. CDR1 and CDR2 (germline): SGHRS, YFSETQ. The CDR3 extends over 15 amino acids. V lost 4 bases, J lost 3 bases, and 13 bases lay in between. The CDR3 DNA follows: TGCGCCAGCAGCGTTGGAGCGTCTTACACCGGGGAGCTGTTTTTT. Encoded protein: CASSVGASYTGELFF.

This chain joins TRBV27 and TRBJ1-1, with unresolved D. The length of the CDR3 is 16 residues. Trimming took off 7 bases at V and 2 bases at J, with 20 bases between the two ends. From germline, CDR1 is MNHEY and CDR2 SMNVEV (reference sequence). CDR3 protein: CASMLNKLAVNTEAFF. The CDR3 DNA sequence: TGTGCCAGCATGCTTAATAAGCTAGCCGTCAACACTGAAGCTTTCTTT.

V is TRBV4-3 and J is TRBJ2-7, with D possibly TRBD1 on 5 matching bases. Germline CDR1 and CDR2: LGHNA and YSLEER. Trimming cost V 0 bases and J 0 bases, with 9 bases left between them. The CDR3 has 15 residues. CDR3 protein: CASSQDRGPSYEQYF. Here the CDR3 DNA reads TGCGCCAGCAGCCAAGATAGGGGTCCCTCCTACGAGCAGTACTTC.

This clonotype was detected once. The chain has TRBV30 and TRBJ2-7; D may be TRBD2 (5 bases). This CDR3 is built from 13 residues. V was shortened by 2 bases and J by 3 bases, with 11 bases between the two germline ends. Germline CDR1 GTSNPN, CDR2 SVGIG (reference sequence). CDR3 amino acids: CAWSRGRDYEQYF. CDR3 in DNA: TGTGCCTGGAGTCGAGGACGGGACTACGAGCAGTACTTC.

The V call is TRBV7-2, the J call TRBJ2-5, with 8 bases aligning to TRBD2. V trimming: 5 bases; J trimming: 5 bases; junction bases outside the gene matches: 7. The CDR3 has 14 residues. Germline CDR1 is SGHTA and CDR2 is FQGNSA. The CDR3 is CASSLRGGAETQYF. Written as DNA, the CDR3 is TGTGCCAGCAGCCTCCGGGGGGGGGCGGAGACCCAGTACTTC. The full variable domain, its missing parts supplied by reference TRBV7-2 and TRBJ2-5, is GAGVSQSPSNKVTEKGKDVELRCDPISGHTALYWYRQSLGQGLEFLIYFQGNSAPDKSGLPSDRFSAERTGGSVSTLTIQRTQQEDSAVYLCASSLRGGAETQYFGPGTRLLVL.